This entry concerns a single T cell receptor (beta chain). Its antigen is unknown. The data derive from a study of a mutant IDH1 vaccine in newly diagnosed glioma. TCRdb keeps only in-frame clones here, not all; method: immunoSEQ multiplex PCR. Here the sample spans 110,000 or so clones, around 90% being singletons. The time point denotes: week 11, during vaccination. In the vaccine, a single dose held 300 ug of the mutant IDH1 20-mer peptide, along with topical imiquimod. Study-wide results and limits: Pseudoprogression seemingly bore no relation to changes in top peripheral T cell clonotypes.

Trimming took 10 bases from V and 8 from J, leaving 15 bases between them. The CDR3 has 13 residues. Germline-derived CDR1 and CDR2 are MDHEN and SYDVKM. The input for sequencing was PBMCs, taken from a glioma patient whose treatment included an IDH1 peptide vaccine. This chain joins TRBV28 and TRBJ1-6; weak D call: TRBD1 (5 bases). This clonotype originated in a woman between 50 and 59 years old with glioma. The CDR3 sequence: CAIPGGTDSPLHF. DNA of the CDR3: TGTGCCATCCCCGGGGGGACGGATTCACCCCTCCACTTT.